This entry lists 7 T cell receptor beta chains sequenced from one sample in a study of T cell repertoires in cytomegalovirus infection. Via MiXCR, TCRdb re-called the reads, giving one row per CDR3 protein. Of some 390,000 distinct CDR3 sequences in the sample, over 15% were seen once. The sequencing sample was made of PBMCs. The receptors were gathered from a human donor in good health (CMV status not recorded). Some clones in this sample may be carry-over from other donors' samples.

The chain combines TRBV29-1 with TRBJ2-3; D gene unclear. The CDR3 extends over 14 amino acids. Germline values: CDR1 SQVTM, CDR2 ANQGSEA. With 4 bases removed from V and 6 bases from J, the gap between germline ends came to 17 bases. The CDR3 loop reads CSVAGGNRRDTQYF. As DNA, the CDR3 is TGCAGCGTTGCCGGCGGTAACCGGCGTGATACGCAGTATTTT.

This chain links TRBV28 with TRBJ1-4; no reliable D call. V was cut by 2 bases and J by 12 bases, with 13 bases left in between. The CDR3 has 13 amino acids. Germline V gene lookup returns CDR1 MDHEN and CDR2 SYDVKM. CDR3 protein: CASSLSVARELFF. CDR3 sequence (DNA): TGTGCCAGCAGTTTAAGTGTGGCCCGGGAACTGTTTTTT.

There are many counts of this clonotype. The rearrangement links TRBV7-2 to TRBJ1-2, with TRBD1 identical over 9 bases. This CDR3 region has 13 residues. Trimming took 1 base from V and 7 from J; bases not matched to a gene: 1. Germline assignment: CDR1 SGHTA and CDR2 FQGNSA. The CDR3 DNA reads TGTGCCAGCAGCTTAGAGGGACAGGGTGGCTACACCTTC. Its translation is CASSLEGQGGYTF.

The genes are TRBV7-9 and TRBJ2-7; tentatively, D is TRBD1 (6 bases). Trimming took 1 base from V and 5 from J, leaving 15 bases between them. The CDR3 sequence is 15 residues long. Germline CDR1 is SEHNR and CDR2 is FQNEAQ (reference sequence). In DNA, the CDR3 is TGTGCCAGCAGCTTAGTCGCCAGGGGATTGGACGAGCAGTACTTC. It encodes CASSLVARGLDEQYF.

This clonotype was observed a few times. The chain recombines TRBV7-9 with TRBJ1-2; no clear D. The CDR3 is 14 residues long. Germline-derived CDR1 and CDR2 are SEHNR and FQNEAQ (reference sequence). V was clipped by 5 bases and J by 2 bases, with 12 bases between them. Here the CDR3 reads CASSPTGLNYGYTF. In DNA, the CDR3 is TGTGCCAGCAGCCCTACCGGGTTGAACTATGGCTACACCTTC.

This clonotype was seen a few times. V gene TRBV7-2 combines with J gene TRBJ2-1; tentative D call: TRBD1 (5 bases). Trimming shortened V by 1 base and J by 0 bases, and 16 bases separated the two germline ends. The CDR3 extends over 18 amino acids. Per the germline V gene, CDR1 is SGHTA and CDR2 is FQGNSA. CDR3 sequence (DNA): TGTGCCAGCAGCTTAGAAGTTATTGACAGAAACTCCTACAATGAGCAGTTCTTC. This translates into CASSLEVIDRNSYNEQFF.

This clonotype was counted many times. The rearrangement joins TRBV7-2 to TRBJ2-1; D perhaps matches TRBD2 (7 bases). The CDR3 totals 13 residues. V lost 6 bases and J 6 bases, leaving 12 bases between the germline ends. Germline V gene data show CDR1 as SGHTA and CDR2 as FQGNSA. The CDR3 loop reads CASRGGAGNEQFF. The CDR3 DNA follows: TGTGCCAGCAGGGGGGGGGCGGGCAATGAGCAGTTCTTC.